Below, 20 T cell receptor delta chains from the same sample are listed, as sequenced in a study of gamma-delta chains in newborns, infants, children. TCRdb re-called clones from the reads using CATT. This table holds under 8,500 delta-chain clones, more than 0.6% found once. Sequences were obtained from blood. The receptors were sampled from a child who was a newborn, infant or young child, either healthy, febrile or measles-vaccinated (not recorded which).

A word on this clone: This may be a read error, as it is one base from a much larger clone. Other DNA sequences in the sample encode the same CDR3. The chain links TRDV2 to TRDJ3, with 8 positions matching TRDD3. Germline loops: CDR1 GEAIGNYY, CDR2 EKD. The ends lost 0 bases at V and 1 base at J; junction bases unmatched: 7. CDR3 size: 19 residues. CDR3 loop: CACDTAWGMSSWDTRQMFF. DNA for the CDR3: TGTGCCTGTGACACCGCGTGGGGGATGAGTTCCTGGGACACCCGACAGATGTTTTTC.

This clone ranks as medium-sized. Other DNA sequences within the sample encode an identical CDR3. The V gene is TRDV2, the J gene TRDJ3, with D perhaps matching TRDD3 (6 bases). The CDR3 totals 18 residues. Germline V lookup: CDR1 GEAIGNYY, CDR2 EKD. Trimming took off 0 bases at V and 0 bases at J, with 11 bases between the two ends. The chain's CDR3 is CACDTLGGASWDTRQMFF. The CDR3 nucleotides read TGTGCCTGTGACACCTTGGGGGGAGCCTCCTGGGACACCCGACAGATGTTTTTC.

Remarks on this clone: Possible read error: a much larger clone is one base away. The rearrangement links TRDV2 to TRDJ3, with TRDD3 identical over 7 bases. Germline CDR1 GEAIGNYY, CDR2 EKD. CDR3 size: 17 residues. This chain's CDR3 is CACDRTGESWDARQMFF. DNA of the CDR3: TGTGCCTGTGACCGTACTGGGGAATCCTGGGACGCCCGACAGATGTTTTTC.

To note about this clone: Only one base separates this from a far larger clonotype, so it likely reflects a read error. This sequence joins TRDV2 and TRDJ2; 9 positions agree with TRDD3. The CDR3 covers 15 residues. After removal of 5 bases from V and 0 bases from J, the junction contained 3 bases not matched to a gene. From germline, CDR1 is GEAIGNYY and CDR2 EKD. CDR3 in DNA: TGTGCCTGTGTCACTGGGGGAGCTTTGACAGCACAACTCTTCTTT. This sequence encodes CACVTGGALTAQLFF.

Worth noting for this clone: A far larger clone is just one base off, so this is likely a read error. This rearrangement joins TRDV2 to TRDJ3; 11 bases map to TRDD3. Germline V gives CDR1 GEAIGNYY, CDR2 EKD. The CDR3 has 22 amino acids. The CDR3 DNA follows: TGTGCCTGTGACAAAGTACTGGGGGATAACAAAAAAAGCTCCTGGGACATCCGACAGATGTTTTTC. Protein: CACDKVLGDNKKSSWDIRQMFF.

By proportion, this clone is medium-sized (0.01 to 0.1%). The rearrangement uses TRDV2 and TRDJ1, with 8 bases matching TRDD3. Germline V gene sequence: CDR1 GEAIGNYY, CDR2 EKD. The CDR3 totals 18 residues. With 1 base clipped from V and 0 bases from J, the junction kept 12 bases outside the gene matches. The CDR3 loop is CACDTRGYPSPYTDKLIF. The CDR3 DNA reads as TGTGCCTGTGACACACGGGGATACCCCAGCCCGTACACCGATAAACTCATCTTT.

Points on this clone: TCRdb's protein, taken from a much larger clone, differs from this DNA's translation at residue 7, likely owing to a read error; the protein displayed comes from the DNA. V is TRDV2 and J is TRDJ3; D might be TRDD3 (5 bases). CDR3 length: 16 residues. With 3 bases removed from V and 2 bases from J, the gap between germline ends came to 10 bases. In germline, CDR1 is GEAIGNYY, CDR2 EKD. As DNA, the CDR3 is TGTGCCTGTGACCAACTGGAGACCTGGGACACCCGACAGATGTTTTTC. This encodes CACDQLETWDTRQMFF.

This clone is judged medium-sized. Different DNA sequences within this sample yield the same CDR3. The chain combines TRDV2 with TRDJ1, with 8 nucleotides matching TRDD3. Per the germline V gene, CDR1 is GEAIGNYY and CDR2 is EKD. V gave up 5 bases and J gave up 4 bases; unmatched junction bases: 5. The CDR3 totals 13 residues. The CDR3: CACVLLGGDKLIF. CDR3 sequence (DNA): TGTGCCTGTGTCCTACTGGGGGGCGATAAACTCATCTTT.

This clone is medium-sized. CDR3 sequence (DNA): TGTGCCTGTGACCGTCTGGGGGATACATGGGGCTGGGACACCCGACAGATGTTTTTC. This codes for CACDRLGDTWGWDTRQMFF. The chain joins TRDV2 to TRDJ3; 11 bases align to TRDD3. Trimming removed 3 bases from V and 3 bases from J; junction bases left unmatched: 9. The CDR3 spans 19 residues. Germline-derived CDR1 and CDR2 are GEAIGNYY and EKD.

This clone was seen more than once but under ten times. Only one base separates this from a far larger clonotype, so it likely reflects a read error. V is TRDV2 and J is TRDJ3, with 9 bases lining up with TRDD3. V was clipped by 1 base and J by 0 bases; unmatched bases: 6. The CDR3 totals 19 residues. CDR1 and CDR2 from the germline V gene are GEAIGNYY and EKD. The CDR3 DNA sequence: TGTGCCTGTGACACACTGGGGGACCGACGCTCCTGGGACACCCGACAGATGTTTTTC. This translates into CACDTLGDRRSWDTRQMFF.

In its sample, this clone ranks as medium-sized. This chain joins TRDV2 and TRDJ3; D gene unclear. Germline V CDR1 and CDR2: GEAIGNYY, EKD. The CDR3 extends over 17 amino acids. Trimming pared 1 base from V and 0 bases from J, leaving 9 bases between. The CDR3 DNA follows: TGTGCCTGTGACACGATTCGCAGCTCCTGGGACACCCGACAGATGTTTTTC. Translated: CACDTIRSSWDTRQMFF.

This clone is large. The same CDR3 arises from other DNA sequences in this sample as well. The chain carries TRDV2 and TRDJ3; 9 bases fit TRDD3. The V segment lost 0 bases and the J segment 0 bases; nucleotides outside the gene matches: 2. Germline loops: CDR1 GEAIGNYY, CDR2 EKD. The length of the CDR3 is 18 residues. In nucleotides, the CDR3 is TGTGCCTGTGACACCGTGGGGGATAGCTCCTGGGACACCCGACAGATGTTTTTC. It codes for CACDTVGDSSWDTRQMFF.

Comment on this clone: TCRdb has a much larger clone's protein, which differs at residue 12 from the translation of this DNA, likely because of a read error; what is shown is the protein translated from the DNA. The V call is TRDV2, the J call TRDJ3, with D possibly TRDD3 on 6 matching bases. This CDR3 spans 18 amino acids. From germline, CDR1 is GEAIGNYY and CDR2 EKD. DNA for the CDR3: TGTGCCTGTGACACCGTGGGGATCGTGTCCTGGGGCACCCGACAGATGTTTTTC. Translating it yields CACDTVGIVSWGTRQMFF.

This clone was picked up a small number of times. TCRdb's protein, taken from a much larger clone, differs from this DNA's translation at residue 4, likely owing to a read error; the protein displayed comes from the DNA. Here the CDR3 DNA reads TGTGCAGCAGGTGATGGGGGATACGCCTCCTGGGACACCCGACAGATGTTTTTC. It encodes CAAGDGGYASWDTRQMFF. The chain employs TRAV29/DV5 and TRDJ3; 11 nucleotides align to TRDD3. V gave up 4 bases and J gave up 0 bases; unmatched junction bases: 6. Germline V gene sequence: CDR1 NSMFDY, CDR2 ISSIKDK. CDR3 length: 18 amino acids.

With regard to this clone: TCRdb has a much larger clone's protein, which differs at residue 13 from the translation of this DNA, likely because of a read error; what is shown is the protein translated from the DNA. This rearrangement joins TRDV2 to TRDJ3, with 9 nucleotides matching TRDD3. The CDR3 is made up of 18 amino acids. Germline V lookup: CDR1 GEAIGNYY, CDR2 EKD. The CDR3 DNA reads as TGTGCCTGTGACACCGTACTGGGGGACTCCTGGGACGCCCGACAGATGTTTTTC. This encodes CACDTVLGDSWDARQMFF.

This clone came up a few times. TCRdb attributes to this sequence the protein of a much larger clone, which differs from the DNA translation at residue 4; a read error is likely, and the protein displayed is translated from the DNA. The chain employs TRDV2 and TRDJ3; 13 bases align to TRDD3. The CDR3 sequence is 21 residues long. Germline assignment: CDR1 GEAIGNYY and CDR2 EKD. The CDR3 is CACGTGSLGDTSSWDTRQMFF. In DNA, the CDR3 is TGTGCCTGTGGCACCGGATCACTGGGGGATACGAGCTCCTGGGACACCCGACAGATGTTTTTC.

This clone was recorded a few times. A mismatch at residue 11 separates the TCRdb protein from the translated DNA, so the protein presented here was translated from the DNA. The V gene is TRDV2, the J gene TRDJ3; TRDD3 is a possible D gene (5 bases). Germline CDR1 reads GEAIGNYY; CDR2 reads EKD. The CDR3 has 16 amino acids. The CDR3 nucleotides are TGTGCCTGTGACCCAGTACTCTCCTGGGACGCCCGACAGATGTTTTTC. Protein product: CACDPVLSWDARQMFF.

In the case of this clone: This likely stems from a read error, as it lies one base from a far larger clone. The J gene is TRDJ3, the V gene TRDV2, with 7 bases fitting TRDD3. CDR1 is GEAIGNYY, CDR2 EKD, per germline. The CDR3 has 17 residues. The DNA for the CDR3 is TGTGCCTGTGACACCTGGGGGAGCTCCTGGGACGCCCGACAGATGTTTTTC. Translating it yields CACDTWGSSWDARQMFF.

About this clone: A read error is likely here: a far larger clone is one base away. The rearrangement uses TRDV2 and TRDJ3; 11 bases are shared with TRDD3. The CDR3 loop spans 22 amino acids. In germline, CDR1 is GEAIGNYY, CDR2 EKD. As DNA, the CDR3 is TGTGCCTGTGACAAAGTACTGGGGGATAACAAAAAAAGCTCCCGGGACACCCGACAGATGTTTTTC. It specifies CACDKVLGDNKKSSRDTRQMFF.

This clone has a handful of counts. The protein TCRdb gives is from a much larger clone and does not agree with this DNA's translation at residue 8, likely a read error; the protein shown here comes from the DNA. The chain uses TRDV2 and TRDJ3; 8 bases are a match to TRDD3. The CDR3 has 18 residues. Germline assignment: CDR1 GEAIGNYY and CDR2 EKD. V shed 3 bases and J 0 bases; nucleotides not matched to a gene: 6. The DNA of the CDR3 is TGTGCCTGTGACTACTGGGGGGCCCACTCCTGGGACACCCGACAGATGTTTTTC. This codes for CACDYWGAHSWDTRQMFF.